Listed here are 25 T cell receptor beta chains from one sample, sequenced in a study of STAT5B mutations in CD4+ large granular lymphocyte leukemia. Only in-frame clones appear in the TCRdb table, and some are missing; sequencing was by immunoSEQ multiplex PCR. The sample lists some 28,000 clones, approximately 75% occurring once. Material for sequencing was CD4+ T cells from blood buffy coats. The receptor set was obtained from a human donor in good health.

This clone was observed once. The V gene is TRBV5-1, the J gene TRBJ2-1, with 7 bases aligning to TRBD2. CDR1 and CDR2 from the germline V gene are SGHRS and YFSETQ. Losses at the gene ends were 0 bases for V and 9 bases for J; bases not matched to a gene: 3. This CDR3 is built from 13 residues. In DNA, the CDR3 is TGCGCCAGCAGCTTGGCTAGCGGTACTGAGCAGTTCTTC. It is translated as CASSLASGTEQFF.

Only a few counts were recorded for this clone. The rearrangement uses TRBV4-2 and TRBJ2-7, with 9 bases matching TRBD2. The CDR3 consists of 16 residues. Germline CDR1 LGHNA, CDR2 YNFKEQ. V shed 0 bases and J 0 bases; nucleotides not matched to a gene: 3. CDR3 DNA: TGTGCCAGCAGCCAAGAAGCTAGCGGGATCTCCTACGAGCAGTACTTC. This codes for CASSQEASGISYEQYF.

The CDR3 bases are TGTGCCAGCACCCTAGTTCGGGGAAAAGATACGCAGTATTTT. As protein: CASTLVRGKDTQYF. The chain joins TRBV5-6 to TRBJ2-3, with D maybe TRBD2 (5 bases). CDR3 length: 14 amino acids. V was shortened by 6 bases and J by 5 bases, with 16 bases between the two germline ends. Germline values: CDR1 SGHDT, CDR2 YYEEEE.

The chain couples TRBV27 to TRBJ2-2; D gene uncertain. The CDR3 covers 17 residues. Germline CDR1 is MNHEY and CDR2 is SMNVEV (reference sequence). V shed 3 bases and J shed 2 bases, with 16 bases lying between them. The CDR3 loop reads CASSFSVSVTNTGELFF. The DNA for the CDR3 is TGTGCCAGCAGTTTTTCGGTCTCCGTGACTAACACCGGGGAGCTGTTTTTT.

The chain has TRBV5-1 and TRBJ2-7; D may be TRBD1 or TRBD2 (5 bases each). Trimming took off 5 bases at V and 7 bases at J, with 13 bases between the two ends. Per the germline V gene, CDR1 is SGHRS and CDR2 is YFSETQ. This CDR3 has 12 residues. CDR3: CASRWDLGEQYF. For the CDR3, the DNA is TGCGCCAGCAGATGGGACCTCGGGGAGCAGTACTTC.

This clone was picked up one time. J is TRBJ2-4 and V is TRBV7-8; 7 bases fit TRBD1. Germline V gene lookup returns CDR1 SGHVS and CDR2 FQNEAQ. J gave up 2 bases and V 4 bases, and 11 bases lay outside the gene matches. There are 17 residues in the CDR3. CDR3 region: CASSSQGFVGTKNIQYF. In nucleotides, the CDR3 is TGTGCCAGCAGCTCACAGGGGTTTGTAGGAACCAAAAACATTCAGTACTTC.

Comment on this clone: One junction end does not reproduce the germline sequence, and a read error may be involved. This sequence joins TRBV25-1 and TRBJ1-2, with 10 bases that match TRBD1. This CDR3 spans 14 amino acids. Germline CDR1 is MGHDK and CDR2 is SYGVNS. The CDR3, as DNA: TGTGCCAGCAGTGGGGGACAGGGGCTCTATGGCCACACCTTC. Its protein product is CASSGGQGLYGHTF.

The rearrangement uses TRBV4-1 and TRBJ2-1, with 11 positions matching TRBD2. Looked up from germline, CDR1 is MGHRA and CDR2 is YSYEKL. V gave up 0 bases and J gave up 3 bases; unmatched junction bases: 13. The CDR3 is 20 residues long. The CDR3 region has the DNA TGCGCCAGCAGCCAAGAACCCCGGCTAGCGGGAGGTCGTTACTACAATGAGCAGTTCTTC. This encodes CASSQEPRLAGGRYYNEQFF.

The chain recombines TRBV28 with TRBJ1-5, with D perhaps TRBD1 (5 bases). The germline V gene has CDR1 MDHEN and CDR2 SYDVKM. The V end was cut by 4 bases, the J end by 0 bases, with 13 bases between. The CDR3 runs to 16 residues. The CDR3 DNA is TGTGCCAGCAGTTCCGTGCAGGGAACTAGCAATCAGCCCCAGCATTTT. This sequence encodes CASSSVQGTSNQPQHF.

J is TRBJ2-7 and V is TRBV9, with 12 bases aligning to TRBD1. From germline, CDR1 is SGDLS and CDR2 YYNGEE. V lost 4 bases, J lost 3 bases, and 8 bases stayed unmatched. This CDR3 is built from 16 residues. CDR3 region: CASSKGTGGAYYEQYF. For the CDR3, the DNA is TGTGCCAGCAGCAAAGGGACAGGGGGCGCTTACTACGAGCAGTACTTC.

The chain recombines TRBV7-2 with TRBJ2-1, with 10 positions matching TRBD2. The CDR3 extends over 17 amino acids. J gave up 2 bases and V 5 bases, and 9 bases lay outside the gene matches. The germline V gene encodes CDR1 SGHTA and CDR2 FQGNSA. The CDR3 protein is CASSASGRRGTYNEQFF. The CDR3 DNA reads TGTGCCAGCAGCGCTAGCGGGAGACGCGGTACCTACAATGAGCAGTTCTTC.

V usage is TRBV7-9 and J usage is TRBJ2-4; the D gene could be TRBD1 or TRBD2 (6 bases each). The DNA end is a closer match to TRBJ2-5, so the J assignment may be wrong. Germline CDR1 reads SEHNR; CDR2 reads FQNEAQ (reference sequence). The CDR3 is 14 amino acids. The CDR3 here is CASSARVGGSTQYF. The CDR3 region has the DNA TGTGCCAGCAGCGCTAGGGTCGGGGGCTCGACCCAGTACTTC.

For this clone: A junction boundary mismatches the germline segment, possibly from a read error. The J gene is TRBJ2-1, the V gene TRBV5-5; TRBD2 might be the D (6 bases). The germline V gene has CDR1 SGHKS and CDR2 YYEKEE (reference sequence). CDR3 length equals 11 residues. The CDR3 sequence is CASSADSGGIF. CDR3 bases: TGTGCCAGCAGCGCCGACAGTGGGGGGATCTTC. Full variable domain (rest looked up from reference TRBV5-5 and TRBJ2-1): DAGVTQSPTHLIKTRGQQVTLRCSPISGHKSVSWYQQVLGQGPQFIFQYYEKEERGRGNFPDRFSARQFPNYSSELNVNALLLGDSALYLCASSADSGGIFGPGTRLTVL.

The J gene is TRBJ2-1, the V gene TRBV7-3; 9 bases line up with TRBD2. The CDR3 covers 20 residues. V lost 1 base, J lost 2 bases, and 15 bases stayed unmatched. Germline V gene data show CDR1 as SGHTA and CDR2 as FQGTGA. Written as DNA, the CDR3 is TGTGCCAGCAGCTTAAGGGTTGTCGGGCTGGCGGGAGGGACCTACAATGAGCAGTTCTTC. Encoded protein: CASSLRVVGLAGGTYNEQFF.

The rearrangement uses TRBV7-3 and TRBJ2-1, with 9 bases aligning to TRBD2. Germline CDR1 SGHTA, CDR2 FQGTGA. With V trimmed by 5 bases and J by 7 bases, 12 bases remained unmatched. The CDR3 spans 16 residues. CDR3 protein: CASSRTSASQGNEQFF. CDR3 coding DNA: TGTGCCAGCAGCCGGACTAGCGCCTCGCAGGGGAATGAGCAGTTCTTC.

V gene TRBV4-2 combines with J gene TRBJ2-5; D possibly corresponds to TRBD2 (7 bases). The V and J ends lost 3 bases and 4 bases respectively, with 12 bases between them. Germline CDR1 is LGHNA and CDR2 is YNFKEQ. The CDR3 spans 14 residues. CDR3 sequence: CASSQVGGRETQYF. CDR3 nucleotide sequence: TGTGCCAGCAGCCAGGTGGGGGGGCGAGAGACCCAGTACTTC.

The rearrangement joins TRBV18 to TRBJ2-3, with TRBD2 matching 8 bases. V lost 3 bases, J lost 1 base, and 3 bases stayed unmatched. CDR3 size: 15 residues. In germline, CDR1 is KGHSH, CDR2 LQKENI. The CDR3 DNA reads as TGTGCCAGCTCACCGGGACTAGTTGGCACAGATACGCAGTATTTT. This encodes CASSPGLVGTDTQYF. Combining the CDR3 with reference TRBV18 and TRBJ2-3 gives the whole variable domain NAGVMQNPRHLVRRRGQEARLRCSPMKGHSHVYWYRQLPEEGLKFMVYLQKENIIDESGMPKERFSAEFPKEGPSILRIQQVVRGDSAAYFCASSPGLVGTDTQYFGPGTRLTVL.

V is TRBV18 and J is TRBJ2-7, with TRBD1 identical over 12 bases. The germline V gene encodes CDR1 KGHSH and CDR2 LQKENI. Losses at the gene ends were 6 bases for V and 6 bases for J; bases not matched to a gene: 18. The CDR3 is 18 amino acids. This CDR3 reads CASSTKVRDRGLFGEQYF. The CDR3, as DNA: TGTGCCAGCTCTACCAAGGTTAGGGACAGGGGGCTTTTTGGCGAGCAGTACTTC. The full variable domain, rest sourced from reference TRBV18 and TRBJ2-7, is NAGVMQNPRHLVRRRGQEARLRCSPMKGHSHVYWYRQLPEEGLKFMVYLQKENIIDESGMPKERFSAEFPKEGPSILRIQQVVRGDSAAYFCASSTKVRDRGLFGEQYFGPGTRLTVT.

V usage is TRBV6-5 and J usage is TRBJ2-7; 7 bases fit TRBD2. The V gene's germline CDR1 is MNHEY and CDR2 SVGAGI. The CDR3 contains 15 residues. Germline trimming cut 6 bases from V and 0 bases from J; bases unmatched to any gene: 8. The CDR3 loop is CASSRPSGPSYEQYF. The CDR3 DNA reads as TGTGCCAGCAGCCGCCCTAGCGGACCCTCCTACGAGCAGTACTTC.

The chain has TRBV9 and TRBJ1-2, with a weak D call TRBD1 (5 bases). From germline, CDR1 is SGDLS and CDR2 YYNGEE. This CDR3 contains 14 residues. V lost 0 bases to trimming and J lost 7 bases, with 13 bases between them. This CDR3 reads CASSVAPSGGGYTF. CDR3 sequence (DNA): TGTGCCAGCAGCGTAGCCCCATCGGGGGGTGGCTACACCTTC. Variable domain in full (rest from reference TRBV9 and TRBJ1-2): DSGVTQTPKHLITATGQRVTLRCSPRSGDLSVYWYQQSLDQGLQFLIQYYNGEERAKGNILERFSAQQFPDLHSELNLSSLELGDSALYFCASSVAPSGGGYTFGSGTRLTVV.

J is TRBJ2-1 and V is TRBV11-1; 9 bases align to TRBD1. Germline CDR1 SGHAT, CDR2 FQDESV (reference sequence). The CDR3 is made up of 16 amino acids. Unmatched junction bases numbered 2, after V lost 2 bases and J lost 0 bases. The CDR3 DNA sequence: TGTGCCAGCAGCTTATTGACAGGGGGCTCCTACAATGAGCAGTTCTTC. Translation: CASSLLTGGSYNEQFF.

This chain uses TRBV7-8 with TRBJ2-3; D perhaps matches TRBD2 (5 bases). The V and J ends lost 3 bases and 1 base respectively, with 14 bases between them. The V gene's germline CDR1 is SGHVS and CDR2 FQNEAQ. The CDR3 has 16 residues. The CDR3 nucleotides are TGTGCCAGCAGCTTCCACCGGACTTATGGCACAGATACGCAGTATTTT. It yields the protein CASSFHRTYGTDTQYF.

The chain carries TRBV18 and TRBJ1-2, with D uncertain. The germline V gene has CDR1 KGHSH and CDR2 LQKENI. The germline V and J ends were trimmed by 1 base and 3 bases, with 12 bases remaining between them. The CDR3 has 15 amino acids. The CDR3 DNA follows: TGTGCCAGCTCACCACTAGAACGGCTTGACTATGGCTACACCTTC. Translation gives CASSPLERLDYGYTF.

The rearrangement joins TRBV6-5 to TRBJ1-5; perhaps TRBD1 as D (6 bases). The CDR3 covers 14 residues. Trimming shortened V by 2 bases and J by 4 bases, and 9 bases separated the two germline ends. The germline gives CDR1 MNHEY, CDR2 SVGAGI. The CDR3 sequence is CASSYTQGNQPQHF. CDR3 DNA: TGTGCCAGCAGTTACACTCAGGGGAATCAGCCCCAGCATTTT.

The chain uses TRBV15 and TRBJ2-1, with 9 bases fitting TRBD2. Germline V gene lookup returns CDR1 LNHNV and CDR2 YYDKDF (reference sequence). There are 15 residues in the CDR3. The V gene end was trimmed by 1 base and the J gene end by 7 bases; junction bases not matched to a gene: 5. CDR3 in DNA: TGTGCCACCAGCAGAGGGCTAGCGGGGCGGAATGAGCAGTTCTTC. This codes for CATSRGLAGRNEQFF. Using reference TRBV15 and TRBJ2-1 for the parts outside the CDR3, the full variable domain is DAMVIQNPRYQVTQFGKPVTLSCSQTLNHNVMYWYQQKSSQAPKLLFHYYDKDFNNEADTPDNFQSRRPNTSFCFLDIRSPGLGDTAMYLCATSRGLAGRNEQFFGPGTRLTVL.